A single sample is the source of the 30 T cell receptor beta chains below, sequenced in a study of blood T cell repertoires in COVID-19. Only in-frame clones appear in the TCRdb table, and some are missing; sequencing was by immunoSEQ multiplex PCR. The sample includes tens of thousands of clones, about four fifths of them seen just once. The sample consisted of peripheral blood. The receptors come from a human donor in a cohort sampled during active COVID-19.

The CDR3 coding sequence is TGTGCCTGGAGGTTAGGGGACAGGGCCTCAGATACGCAGTATTTT. It is translated as CAWRLGDRASDTQYF. The chain employs TRBV30 and TRBJ2-3, with TRBD1 matching 9 bases. V dropped 3 bases and J dropped 4; count of bases not matched to a gene: 8. Germline CDR1 is GTSNPN and CDR2 is SVGIG (reference sequence). The CDR3 consists of 15 residues.

This clone was detected ten times or more. V is TRBV6-1 and J is TRBJ1-5, with D possibly matching TRBD1 (6 bases). The CDR3 has 16 residues. V shed 2 bases and J shed 6 bases, with 17 bases lying between them. Germline V lookup: CDR1 MNHNS, CDR2 SASEGT. CDR3 residues: CASSERDGGRGQPQHF. CDR3 bases: TGTGCCAGCAGTGAACGGGATGGGGGCCGCGGTCAGCCCCAGCATTTT.

This chain links TRBV7-6 with TRBJ2-7; 9 bases align to TRBD2. V shed 2 bases and J 0 bases; nucleotides not matched to a gene: 5. This CDR3 is 16 amino acids long. The V gene's germline CDR1 is SGHVS and CDR2 FNYEAQ. CDR3 in DNA: TGTGCCAGCAGCTTATCCATTAGCGGGGGCTCCTACGAGCAGTACTTC. This encodes CASSLSISGGSYEQYF. Full variable domain (rest looked up from reference TRBV7-6 and TRBJ2-7): GAGVSQSPRYKVTKRGQDVALRCDPISGHVSLYWYRQALGQGPEFLTYFNYEAQQDKSGLPNDRFSAERPEGSISTLTIQRTEQRDSAMYRCASSLSISGGSYEQYFGPGTRLTVT.

The rearrangement links TRBV12-5 to TRBJ2-7, with 12 bases that match TRBD1. The CDR3 extends over 14 amino acids. V dropped 7 bases and J dropped 6; count of bases not matched to a gene: 7. Germline loops: CDR1 LGHNT, CDR2 FRNRAP. CDR3: CASDPGTGGSEQYF. The CDR3 DNA reads TGTGCTAGTGACCCCGGGACAGGGGGCTCCGAGCAGTACTTC.

The V and J genes are TRBV29-1 and TRBJ2-7; D possibly corresponds to TRBD1 (5 bases). Germline assignment: CDR1 SQVTM and CDR2 ANQGSEA. Between the trimmed V and J ends, which lost 3 bases and 3 bases, there was a span of 15 bases. The CDR3 extends over 14 amino acids. The CDR3, as DNA: TGCAGCGTTGACGGGCAGGGCGCACACTACGAGCAGTACTTC. It specifies CSVDGQGAHYEQYF.

This chain connects TRBV6-2 or TRBV6-3 to TRBJ2-1; 9 bases line up with TRBD2. This CDR3 comprises 17 residues. In germline, CDR1 is MNHEY, CDR2 SVGEGT. V was pared by 2 bases and J by 0 bases, with 5 bases of the junction left unmatched. CDR3 protein: CASSYPSSGTSYNEQFF. The CDR3 DNA follows: TGTGCCAGCAGTTACCCCTCTAGCGGGACCTCCTACAATGAGCAGTTCTTC.

J is TRBJ2-3 and V is TRBV7-6; 7 bases line up with TRBD2. This CDR3 has 17 residues. Germline values: CDR1 SGHVS, CDR2 FNYEAQ. J lost 2 bases, V lost 10 bases, and 18 bases had no gene match. CDR3 coding DNA: TGTGCCATGTCGCTAGCGGACCTTATACCCATCACAGATACGCAGTATTTT. Its protein product is CAMSLADLIPITDTQYF. Based on the CDR3 plus reference TRBV7-6 and TRBJ2-3, the full variable domain is GAGVSQSPRYKVTKRGQDVALRCDPISGHVSLYWYRQALGQGPEFLTYFNYEAQQDKSGLPNDRFSAERPEGSISTLTIQRTEQRDSAMYRCAMSLADLIPITDTQYFGPGTRLTVL.

The CDR3 here is CAKVDSLRDEQFF. The DNA of the CDR3 is TGTGCCAAGGTGGACAGTCTGAGGGATGAGCAGTTCTTC. The gene calls are TRBV28 and TRBJ2-1; tentatively, D is TRBD1 (6 bases). Per germline, CDR1 MDHEN and CDR2 SYDVKM. This CDR3 has 13 amino acids. Trimming stripped 10 bases from V and 8 bases from J, with 18 bases between.

The CDR3 reads CASSQGALDEQYF. Written as DNA, the CDR3 is TGTGCCAGCAGCCAAGGCGCCTTGGACGAGCAGTACTTC. The rearrangement uses TRBV3-1 (or the pseudogene TRBV3-2) and TRBJ2-7; D gene ambiguous. The CDR3 runs 13 residues. V gave up 1 base and J gave up 5 bases, with 9 bases separating them. Germline V gene data show CDR1 as LGHDT and CDR2 as YNNKEL (reference sequence).

The V and J genes are TRBV7-2 and TRBJ2-1; D gene unclear. The CDR3 is 14 residues long. V was shortened by 5 bases and J by 4 bases, with 12 bases between the two germline ends. In germline, CDR1 is SGHTA, CDR2 FQGNSA. Here the CDR3 reads CASSEKAGYNEQFF. Here the CDR3 DNA reads TGTGCCAGCAGCGAGAAAGCCGGGTACAATGAGCAGTTCTTC.

This chain links TRBV7-9 with TRBJ2-1; 9 positions agree with TRBD2. After removal of 5 bases from V and 3 bases from J, the junction contained 2 bases not matched to a gene. This CDR3 has 14 residues. CDR1 SEHNR and CDR2 FQNEAQ come from the germline V gene (reference sequence). The CDR3 DNA reads TGTGCCAGCAGCCTGACTAGCGGCTACAATGAGCAGTTCTTC. Translation: CASSLTSGYNEQFF.

This clone appeared a single time. The chain employs TRBV18 and TRBJ2-5, with 9 bases identical to TRBD2. The CDR3 has 21 amino acids. From germline, CDR1 is KGHSH and CDR2 LQKENI. V lost 4 bases, J lost 1 base, and 22 bases stayed unmatched. CDR3 sequence: CASSQTGISLRLAALQETQYF. The DNA for the CDR3 is TGTGCCAGCTCACAGACAGGAATTAGTCTCAGACTAGCGGCCCTCCAAGAGACCCAGTACTTC.

The V gene is TRBV2, the J gene TRBJ2-1; the match to TRBD2 covers 12 bases. Germline V gene sequence: CDR1 SNHLY, CDR2 FYNNEI. With 7 bases clipped from V and 12 bases from J, the junction kept 10 bases outside the gene matches. The CDR3 has 14 amino acids. CDR3 amino acids: CASTLAGGPLGQFF. For the CDR3, the DNA is TGTGCCAGCACTCTAGCGGGAGGGCCCTTGGGGCAGTTCTTC.

The chain is built from TRBV27 and TRBJ1-1, with 11 bases fitting TRBD1. The CDR3 is 15 amino acids. From germline, CDR1 is MNHEY and CDR2 SMNVEV (reference sequence). V shed 3 bases, J shed 3 bases, and the junction held 3 bases outside the gene matches. Here the CDR3 DNA reads TGTGCCAGCAGTTTGGACAGGGGGCCGTACACTGAAGCTTTCTTT. It specifies CASSLDRGPYTEAFF.

V usage is TRBV6-5 and J usage is TRBJ2-7; the D gene is possibly TRBD1 (6 bases). The ends were cut back, 7 bases at V and 6 bases at J, with 16 bases in the middle. The length of the CDR3 is 13 residues. Germline CDR1 reads MNHEY; CDR2 reads SVGAGI. CDR3 nucleotide sequence: TGTGCCAGCACCGGGACAACCCCATCCGAGCAGTACTTC. This encodes CASTGTTPSEQYF.

The rearrangement joins TRBV7-9 to TRBJ2-1, with D perhaps matching TRBD1 (6 bases). The CDR3 consists of 16 residues. V lost 6 bases, J lost 5 bases, and 20 bases lay in between. Germline CDR1 SEHNR, CDR2 FQNEAQ (reference sequence). CDR3 coding DNA: TGTGCCAGCAGGGTACTTAGGGGGACCCTCAACAATGAGCAGTTCTTC. It yields the protein CASRVLRGTLNNEQFF.

The CDR3 DNA reads as TGTGCCAGCAGCTTCATTCCCCAAGAGACCCAGTACTTC. Protein product: CASSFIPQETQYF. This chain uses TRBV7-8 with TRBJ2-5; unclear D gene. V lost 3 bases and J 1 base, leaving 6 bases between the germline ends. This CDR3 contains 13 residues. Germline CDR1 and CDR2: SGHVS and FQNEAQ.

The rearrangement joins TRBV27 to TRBJ2-7, with TRBD2 identical over 8 bases. The CDR3 sequence is 15 residues long. After removal of 2 bases from V and 3 bases from J, the junction contained 6 bases not matched to a gene. Germline V lookup: CDR1 MNHEY, CDR2 SMNVEV (reference sequence). The CDR3 coding sequence is TGTGCCAGCAGTTTAAGCGGGAGCTACGTCTACGAGCAGTACTTC. It translates to CASSLSGSYVYEQYF.

The sample holds a few counts of this clone. This chain joins TRBV5-1 and TRBJ1-1; a possible D gene is TRBD1 (5 bases). CDR3 length: 15 residues. Germline V gene data show CDR1 as SGHRS and CDR2 as YFSETQ. The V gene lost 2 bases and the J gene lost 4 bases, with 15 bases spanning the gap. CDR3 nucleotides: TGCGCCAGCAGCTTAGCCAACCCAGGGATCACTGAAGCTTTCTTT. It is translated as CASSLANPGITEAFF.

The gene calls are TRBV5-1 and TRBJ2-7; TRBD2 matches at 9 bases. CDR1 is SGHRS and CDR2 is YFSETQ in the germline V gene. The CDR3 covers 16 residues. The J segment lost 4 bases and the V segment lost 3 bases, leaving 11 bases of the junction unmatched. The DNA of the CDR3 is TGCGCCAGCAGCTGGACCATAGCGGGAGAAGGTTACGAGCAGTACTTC. It codes for CASSWTIAGEGYEQYF.

This chain uses TRBV6-5 with TRBJ2-7; 7 positions agree with TRBD1. Germline V gives CDR1 MNHEY, CDR2 SVGAGI. This CDR3 comprises 14 residues. Trimming at V came to 5 bases and at J to 3 bases, leaving 7 bases not matched to a gene. This chain's CDR3 is CASSPRQGRYEQYF. CDR3 nucleotides: TGTGCCAGCAGTCCTCGACAGGGCCGCTACGAGCAGTACTTC.

The CDR3 DNA reads TGTGCCAGCAGTGAATCAGGGCGGGAGACCCAGTACTTC. Its translation is CASSESGRETQYF. V is TRBV25-1 and J is TRBJ2-5; TRBD1 might be the D (5 bases). The CDR3 consists of 13 residues. Deletions cut 1 base from V and 5 bases from J, with 8 bases between. Germline-derived CDR1 and CDR2 are MGHDK and SYGVNS.

The genes are TRBV18 and TRBJ1-5, with a tentative D call TRBD1 (6 bases). V lost 5 bases and J 2 bases, leaving 10 bases between the germline ends. The CDR3 sequence is 14 residues long. Germline lookup yields CDR1 KGHSH and CDR2 LQKENI. CDR3 in DNA: TGTGCCAGCTCATCCGGACAGCGCAATCAGCCCCAGCATTTT. Its protein product is CASSSGQRNQPQHF.

V and J are TRBV7-2 and TRBJ1-3, with D possibly matching TRBD1 (6 bases). The CDR3 spans 17 residues. V dropped 3 bases and J dropped 0 bases, with 15 bases sitting between them. Germline assignment: CDR1 SGHTA and CDR2 FQGNSA. CDR3 in amino acids: CASSLYTGTFSGNTIYF. DNA for the CDR3: TGTGCCAGCAGCTTGTACACAGGGACCTTCTCTGGAAACACCATATATTTT.

The chain couples TRBV11-2 to TRBJ2-5; TRBD2 aligns across 13 bases. The CDR3 has 16 amino acids. The V gene end was trimmed by 7 bases and the J gene end by 4 bases; junction bases not matched to a gene: 9. Looked up from germline, CDR1 is SGHAT and CDR2 is FQNNGV. The CDR3, as DNA: TGTGCCAGCAACCGCGGACTAGCGGGAGCGGGAGAGACCCAGTACTTC. Amino acid sequence: CASNRGLAGAGETQYF.

This clone was detected only a few times. V usage is TRBV4-1 and J usage is TRBJ1-1; no clear D. Trimming took off 1 base at V and 5 bases at J, with 14 bases between the two ends. The length of the CDR3 is 15 residues. Germline V gene sequence: CDR1 MGHRA, CDR2 YSYEKL. For the CDR3, the DNA is TGCGCCAGCAGCCAAGTTTCCCCGGCGGGAACTGAAGCTTTCTTT. Translated: CASSQVSPAGTEAFF.

This sequence joins TRBV24-1 and TRBJ2-7; a weak D match, TRBD1 (6 bases). CDR1 KGHDR and CDR2 SFDVKD come from the germline V gene. V lost 6 bases and J lost 5, with 16 bases in between. This CDR3 has 14 residues. This chain's CDR3 is CATSQGGELNEQYF. CDR3 in DNA: TGTGCCACCAGTCAAGGGGGAGAATTAAACGAGCAGTACTTC.

The chain combines TRBV19 with TRBJ2-3; D may be TRBD2 (7 bases). In germline, CDR1 is LNHDA, CDR2 SQIVND (reference sequence). V was pared by 6 bases and J by 2 bases, with 18 bases between. The CDR3 covers 16 residues. The CDR3, as DNA: TGTGCCAGTAGACCCCCGGGGGCGGGAGCCACAGATACGCAGTATTTT. Amino acid sequence: CASRPPGAGATDTQYF.

This clone was seen a few times. The chain joins TRBV5-6 to TRBJ2-7, with 8 bases identical to TRBD2. The CDR3 extends over 14 amino acids. The V gene end was trimmed by 6 bases and the J gene end by 8 bases; junction bases not matched to a gene: 13. The germline CDR1 and CDR2 sequences are SGHDT and YYEEEE. CDR3 protein: CASTGRTAGVKQYF. The CDR3 DNA follows: TGTGCCAGCACGGGTCGGACAGCGGGAGTCAAGCAGTACTTC.

The chain employs TRBV5-6 and TRBJ2-3, with TRBD1 matching 9 bases. This CDR3 is built from 13 residues. The trim removed 7 bases at V and 5 bases at J, leaving 5 bases unmatched. CDR1 SGHDT and CDR2 YYEEEE come from the germline V gene. The chain's CDR3 is CASSGQGVDTQYF. CDR3 DNA sequence: TGTGCCAGCTCGGGACAGGGTGTAGATACGCAGTATTTT.